The T cell receptor beta chain described here comes from a study of post-analysis software for immune sequencing data. Study-level information: Relapsing-remitting, secondary progressive and progressive-relapsing forms made up the multiple sclerosis disease courses.

The TCR beta cDNA libraries carried unique molecular identifiers. The yield from roughly 1 to 10 million T cells was 500,000 or so cDNA molecules in total. Using its own MiXCR run on the PCR reads, TCRdb lists one record per CDR3 protein. Found here are some 690,000 distinct CDR3 sequences, 25% to 30% of them singletons; the top ten hold roughly 0.54%. The ends lost 4 bases at V and 3 bases at J; junction bases unmatched: 9. CDR1 is LGHNA, CDR2 YNFKEQ, per germline. This CDR3 has 16 amino acids. This clonotype was found many times. The antigen is not known. Findings of the study overall: When compared against controls, multiple sclerosis patients showed significantly lower normalized Chao1 diversity. Roughly 5 TRBV segments occurring more often in patients than controls included TRBV5-6, TRBV5-1 and TRBV20-1.

The TCR sequence derives from a girl between 5 and 17 years old with multiple sclerosis. The genes are TRBV4-2 and TRBJ2-5; 9 nucleotides line up with TRBD1. The sequencing sample was made of blood. CDR3 DNA: TGTGCCAGCAGCCGTGGGGATAGGGACAGGGAAGAGACCCAGTACTTC. Residues: CASSRGDRDREETQYF.